One and the same sample provided the 27 T cell receptor beta chains below, sequenced in a study of blood T cell repertoires in COVID-19. Repertoires were generated with immunoSEQ multiplex PCR, while TCRdb's copy carries only in-frame clones and drops some. The data contain about 170,000 clones, more than 70% of them singletons. The source material was PBMCs or T cells enriched from blood (not recorded which). The receptors come from a woman in her fifties or sixties in a cohort exposed to, infected with or recovered from COVID-19 (not recorded which).

CDR3 in DNA: TGTGCCAGCAGCTTAGGGGCTAGCCGCCGCTCCTACGAGCAGTACTTC. Encoded protein: CASSLGASRRSYEQYF. The chain is built from TRBV7-9 and TRBJ2-7; D is perhaps TRBD2 (5 bases). From germline, CDR1 is SEHNR and CDR2 FQNEAQ (reference sequence). Trimming cost V 1 base and J 0 bases, with 13 bases left between them. The CDR3 consists of 16 residues.

The V and J genes are TRBV15 and TRBJ1-5; perhaps TRBD1 as D (6 bases). This CDR3 region has 16 residues. V lost 4 bases to trimming and J lost 3 bases, with 16 bases between them. Germline lookup yields CDR1 LNHNV and CDR2 YYDKDF (reference sequence). The CDR3 region is CATSIGRGHINQPQHF. The DNA of the CDR3 is TGTGCCACCAGCATCGGACGGGGACATATCAATCAGCCCCAGCATTTT.

This clone came up a few times. The gene calls are TRBV15 and TRBJ2-7, with a weak D call TRBD1 (5 bases). Germline V CDR1 and CDR2: LNHNV, YYDKDF (reference sequence). Trimming stripped 0 bases from V and 5 bases from J, with 11 bases between. The CDR3 totals 14 residues. The CDR3 sequence: CATSRDGQGNEQYF. CDR3 in DNA: TGTGCCACCAGCAGAGATGGGCAGGGTAACGAGCAGTACTTC.

The chain employs TRBV25-1 and TRBJ2-5; tentatively, D is TRBD1 (5 bases). Per germline, CDR1 MGHDK and CDR2 SYGVNS. The CDR3 runs 15 residues. The V end was cut by 5 bases, the J end by 2 bases, with 15 bases between. The CDR3 region is CASSPPSGLQETQYF. The CDR3 DNA follows: TGTGCCAGCAGTCCACCCTCAGGGCTGCAAGAGACCCAGTACTTC.

The J gene is TRBJ2-2, the V gene TRBV3-1 (or the pseudogene TRBV3-2), with 14 nucleotides matching TRBD2. The length of the CDR3 is 16 residues. Per germline, CDR1 LGHDT and CDR2 YNNKEL (reference sequence). The V segment lost 3 bases and the J segment 5 bases; nucleotides outside the gene matches: 2. The CDR3 spells CASSQGLAGETGELFF. The CDR3 DNA follows: TGTGCCAGCAGCCAGGGACTAGCGGGAGAGACCGGGGAGCTGTTTTTT.

The chain links TRBV7-2 to TRBJ1-5; D is unclear. V was pared by 8 bases and J by 1 base, with 15 bases between. Germline lookup yields CDR1 SGHTA and CDR2 FQGNSA. The CDR3 sequence is 15 residues long. Here the CDR3 reads CASAMGPGSNQPQHF. The CDR3 coding sequence is TGTGCCAGCGCCATGGGCCCGGGGAGCAATCAGCCCCAGCATTTT.

The chain has TRBV10-1 and TRBJ1-3, with a weak D call TRBD1 (6 bases). CDR3 size: 13 residues. In germline, CDR1 is WNHNN, CDR2 SYGVQD (reference sequence). The V end was cut by 2 bases, the J end by 12 bases, with 14 bases between. The CDR3 sequence is CASSELQGTRIYF. The CDR3 DNA follows: TGCGCCAGCAGTGAGCTCCAGGGGACACGCATATATTTT.

This clone was seen just once. The chain combines TRBV11-3 with TRBJ2-2; possibly TRBD2 for D (5 bases). There are 14 residues in the CDR3. V lost 1 base, J lost 4 bases, and 7 bases lay in between. Per germline, CDR1 SGHNT and CDR2 YENEEA. CDR3 DNA: TGTGCCAGCAGCTTAGTTCGGGGCACCGGGGAGCTGTTTTTT. Protein sequence: CASSLVRGTGELFF.

The chain combines TRBV10-3 with TRBJ1-5, with TRBD1 as a possible D gene (5 bases). Germline V lookup: CDR1 ENHRY, CDR2 SYGVKD. V lost 3 bases and J lost 6, with 9 bases in between. CDR3 size: 13 residues. CDR3 protein: CAISDGGSQPQHF. The CDR3 DNA reads TGTGCCATCAGTGACGGGGGAAGTCAGCCCCAGCATTTT.

This clone was observed once. The V call is TRBV7-9, the J call TRBJ2-1; 9 bases line up with TRBD1. The germline V gene has CDR1 SEHNR and CDR2 FQNEAQ (reference sequence). This CDR3 is 15 amino acids long. J gave up 3 bases and V 5 bases, and 5 bases lay outside the gene matches. This CDR3 reads CASSEVGQGYNEQFF. CDR3 DNA: TGTGCCAGCAGCGAGGTGGGACAGGGCTACAATGAGCAGTTCTTC.

About this clone: This CDR3 is also generated by other DNA sequences in the sample. The CDR3, as DNA: TGTGCCAGCAGTCCGGGACAGGGTAACTATGGCTACACCTTC. Translated, it gives CASSPGQGNYGYTF. The chain carries TRBV28 and TRBJ1-2; 9 bases are shared with TRBD1. The CDR3 consists of 14 residues. The germline V gene has CDR1 MDHEN and CDR2 SYDVKM. The V and J ends lost 5 bases and 1 base, in that order; junction bases with no gene match: 2.

The CDR3 DNA follows: TGCAGCGTTGAAGTTGAGACAGCCGTTCCTTCCTACGAGCAGTACTTC. This gives the protein CSVEVETAVPSYEQYF. The chain employs TRBV29-1 and TRBJ2-7; D might be TRBD1 (5 bases). Germline V gene sequence: CDR1 SQVTM, CDR2 ANQGSEA. The CDR3 is made up of 16 amino acids. V was pared by 1 base and J by 1 base, with 17 bases between.

This clone showed up just a few times. The chain links TRBV28 to TRBJ2-7, with D possibly matching TRBD1 (5 bases). V was pared by 3 bases and J by 3 bases, with 12 bases between. The CDR3 covers 14 residues. Looked up from germline, CDR1 is MDHEN and CDR2 is SYDVKM. The CDR3 nucleotides are TGTGCCAGCAGTTTGTTGTCCGACAGCTACGAGCAGTACTTC. It translates to CASSLLSDSYEQYF.

The chain couples TRBV7-9 to TRBJ1-4; the D gene is possibly TRBD1 (5 bases). The CDR3 runs 15 residues. Trimming removed 2 bases from V and 5 bases from J, with 12 bases in between. The germline V gene encodes CDR1 SEHNR and CDR2 FQNEAQ (reference sequence). For the CDR3, the DNA is TGTGCCAGCAGCTTACGTCTGGACACAAATGAAAAACTGTTTTTT. Protein sequence: CASSLRLDTNEKLFF. Based on the CDR3 plus reference TRBV7-9 and TRBJ1-4, the full variable domain is DTGVSQNPRHKITKRGQNVTFRCDPISEHNRLYWYRQTLGQGPEFLTYFQNEAQLEKSRLLSDRFSAERPKGSFSTLEIQRTEQGDSAMYLCASSLRLDTNEKLFFGSGTQLSVL.

This CDR3 reads CSVGGASYEQYF. CDR3 coding DNA: TGCAGCGTTGGTGGGGCTTCCTACGAGCAGTACTTC. V gene TRBV29-1 combines with J gene TRBJ2-7; D is perhaps TRBD1 (5 bases). The CDR3 is made up of 12 amino acids. V was clipped by 4 bases and J by 1 base, with 8 bases between them. Germline loops: CDR1 SQVTM, CDR2 ANQGSEA.

The rearrangement links TRBV30 to TRBJ2-1; 12 nucleotides match TRBD2. The junction had 6 bases not matched to a gene; V was cut back by 2 bases and J by 10 bases. This CDR3 contains 14 residues. CDR1 and CDR2 (germline): GTSNPN, SVGIG (reference sequence). The CDR3 nucleotides read TGTGCCTGGAGTTTACTAGCGGGGGGCCAAGAGCAGTTCTTC. It yields the protein CAWSLLAGGQEQFF.

This clone was detected only once. CDR3 DNA sequence: TGTGCCACGGAAAGCGGGGGGCTCACAGATACGCAGTATTTT. It encodes CATESGGLTDTQYF. The chain combines TRBV28 with TRBJ2-3; 9 bases fit TRBD2. Germline V gives CDR1 MDHEN, CDR2 SYDVKM. V dropped 10 bases and J dropped 2; count of bases not matched to a gene: 7. The CDR3 spans 14 residues.

This chain connects TRBV24-1 to TRBJ2-2; 7 bases map to TRBD1. The germline gives CDR1 KGHDR, CDR2 SFDVKD. The CDR3 consists of 17 residues. The junction had 10 bases not matched to a gene; V was cut back by 0 bases and J by 7 bases. The DNA of the CDR3 is TGTGCCACCAGTGATTTGAAGGGGCCAGGGGGTATCGGGGAGCTGTTTTTT. Translated, it gives CATSDLKGPGGIGELFF.

This chain links TRBV4-2 with TRBJ2-1, with D tentatively TRBD1 (5 bases). Germline V gives CDR1 LGHNA, CDR2 YNFKEQ. V was clipped by 0 bases and J by 2 bases, with 5 bases between them. CDR3 length: 14 residues. DNA of the CDR3: TGTGCCAGCAGCCAAGAAGGGGCCTACAATGAGCAGTTCTTC. Encoded protein: CASSQEGAYNEQFF.

The chain uses TRBV18 and TRBJ2-5, with 8 positions matching TRBD2. Unmatched junction bases numbered 4, after V lost 3 bases and J lost 4 bases. Germline CDR1 reads KGHSH; CDR2 reads LQKENI. CDR3 length: 14 amino acids. CDR3 loop: CASSPGSGAETQYF. CDR3 coding DNA: TGTGCCAGCTCACCGGGTAGCGGGGCAGAGACCCAGTACTTC.

In regard to this clone: An end of the junction differs from the germline gene, which may be a read error. The chain uses TRBV7-7 and TRBJ2-2; TRBD1 agrees at 9 bases. Germline lookup yields CDR1 SSHAT and CDR2 FNYEAQ (reference sequence). CDR3 size: 17 residues. The CDR3, as DNA: TGTGCTAGCAGCCTAACTCCGGGACAGGGAAACACCGGGGAGCTGTTTTTT. Its translation: CASSLTPGQGNTGELFF.

The chain carries TRBV3-1 (or the pseudogene TRBV3-2) and TRBJ2-3; 12 nucleotides line up with TRBD2. Germline V CDR1 and CDR2: LGHDT, YNNKEL (reference sequence). V lost 3 bases to trimming and J lost 6 bases; unmatched junction nucleotides: 10. CDR3 length: 17 residues. This CDR3 is CASSHQTSGSAGDTQYF. DNA of the CDR3: TGTGCCAGCAGCCACCAGACTAGCGGGAGCGCGGGCGATACGCAGTATTTT.

This rearrangement joins TRBV28 to TRBJ1-2, with D possibly being TRBD1 (5 bases). The CDR3 has 14 residues. Germline CDR1 MDHEN, CDR2 SYDVKM. The V and J ends lost 1 base and 2 bases respectively, with 8 bases between them. This CDR3 is CASSLLSGNYGYTF. CDR3 coding DNA: TGTGCCAGCAGTTTATTATCAGGGAACTATGGCTACACCTTC.

J is TRBJ2-7 and V is TRBV5-8; 8 positions agree with TRBD1. The CDR3 extends over 15 amino acids. From germline, CDR1 is SGHTS and CDR2 YDEGEE. V lost 2 bases, J lost 0 bases, and 4 bases stayed unmatched. DNA for the CDR3: TGTGCCAGCAGCTTCGGGACAGGTTACTCCTACGAGCAGTACTTC. It yields the protein CASSFGTGYSYEQYF.

The chain has TRBV9 and TRBJ2-3; no firm D call. CDR3 size: 14 residues. Germline CDR1 reads SGDLS; CDR2 reads YYNGEE. The V gene lost 1 base and the J gene lost 1 base, with 7 bases spanning the gap. The CDR3 coding sequence is TGTGCCAGCAGCGTACGACATGGCACAGATACGCAGTATTTT. Its translation is CASSVRHGTDTQYF.

This sequence joins TRBV3-1 (or the pseudogene TRBV3-2) and TRBJ1-2; D possibly corresponds to TRBD1 (6 bases). The germline V gene has CDR1 LGHDT and CDR2 YNNKEL (reference sequence). V dropped 0 bases and J dropped 5 bases, with 25 bases sitting between them. CDR3 length equals 19 residues. CDR3 amino acids: CASSQDRSFQGTIEYGYTF. The DNA of the CDR3 is TGTGCCAGCAGCCAAGATAGGAGTTTTCAGGGGACCATTGAATATGGCTACACCTTC.

The genes are TRBV9 and TRBJ2-4; the match to TRBD1 covers 7 bases. CDR1 is SGDLS, CDR2 YYNGEE, per germline. The CDR3 runs 12 residues. V was clipped by 3 bases and J by 11 bases; unmatched bases: 5. The CDR3 reads CASSGQGSVQYF. The CDR3 nucleotides are TGTGCCAGCAGCGGACAGGGCTCCGTTCAGTACTTC.